This entry lists 13 T cell receptor beta chains sequenced from one sample in a study of blood T cell repertoires in COVID-19. Profiling relied on immunoSEQ multiplex PCR, and the TCRdb table lists in-frame clones only, not all of them. Of about 260,000 clones in the sample, around 84% were seen once. The sample consisted of peripheral blood. The receptors here all came from a woman aged 40 to 50 who had recovered from COVID-19.

The chain couples TRBV3-1 (or the pseudogene TRBV3-2) to TRBJ2-5; 14 nucleotides match TRBD2. The CDR3 contains 16 residues. Looked up from germline, CDR1 is LGHDT and CDR2 is YNNKEL (reference sequence). J lost 5 bases, V lost 1 base, and 3 bases had no gene match. The CDR3 here is CASSQGLAGGVETQYF. The CDR3 DNA reads TGTGCCAGCAGCCAAGGACTAGCGGGGGGGGTGGAGACCCAGTACTTC.

CDR3 bases: TGTGCCAGCAGCTTAGGCGGGACAGGGGACTCCTACGAGCAGTACTTC. Translating it yields CASSLGGTGDSYEQYF. The chain couples TRBV7-9 to TRBJ2-7; 10 nucleotides align to TRBD1. The J segment lost 0 bases and the V segment lost 1 base, leaving 3 bases of the junction unmatched. The germline CDR1 and CDR2 sequences are SEHNR and FQNEAQ (reference sequence). The CDR3 length is 16 residues. The complete variable domain, with remaining parts taken from reference TRBV7-9 and TRBJ2-7, reads DTGVSQNPRHKITKRGQNVTFRCDPISEHNRLYWYRQTLGQGPEFLTYFQNEAQLEKSRLLSDRFSAERPKGSFSTLEIQRTEQGDSAMYLCASSLGGTGDSYEQYFGPGTRLTVT.

The genes are TRBV6-5 and TRBJ2-7, with D possibly matching TRBD1 (5 bases). The CDR3 spans 14 residues. V was cut by 6 bases and J by 0 bases, with 12 bases left in between. Germline CDR1 MNHEY, CDR2 SVGAGI. DNA of the CDR3: TGTGCCAGCAGGAGACAGAGGAGCTCCTACGAGCAGTACTTC. Protein: CASRRQRSSYEQYF.

The rearrangement joins TRBV15 to TRBJ2-2; the match to TRBD1 covers 11 bases. Germline values: CDR1 LNHNV, CDR2 YYDKDF (reference sequence). This CDR3 is built from 16 residues. V lost 3 bases and J lost 6; bases outside the gene matches: 6. As DNA, the CDR3 is TGTGCCACCAGCAGGGTTTTGGGACAGGGGGCCGGGGAGCTGTTTTTT. Translating gives CATSRVLGQGAGELFF.

This sequence joins TRBV13 and TRBJ2-3; D unclear. The CDR3 is 14 residues long. Trimming pared 1 base from V and 6 bases from J, leaving 11 bases between. CDR1 and CDR2 from the germline V gene are PRHDT and FYEKMQ (reference sequence). The chain's CDR3 is CASSLDFAADTQYF. CDR3 coding DNA: TGTGCCAGCAGCTTAGATTTTGCGGCGGATACGCAGTATTTT. The complete variable domain, with remaining parts taken from reference TRBV13 and TRBJ2-3, reads AAGVIQSPRHLIKEKRETATLKCYPIPRHDTVYWYQQGPGQDPQFLISFYEKMQSDKGSIPDRFSAQQFSDYHSELNMSSLELGDSALYFCASSLDFAADTQYFGPGTRLTVL.

The chain has TRBV12-3 or TRBV12-4 and TRBJ2-5; weak D call: TRBD1 (6 bases). The CDR3 is 13 amino acids. V dropped 6 bases and J dropped 3 bases, with 11 bases sitting between them. In DNA form, the CDR3 reads TGTGCCAGCAGCAAACAGGGTAAAGAGACCCAGTACTTC. This translates into CASSKQGKETQYF.

About this clone itself: Within the sample, other DNA sequences also encode this same CDR3. V usage is TRBV3-1 (or the pseudogene TRBV3-2) and J usage is TRBJ1-5; 9 bases align to TRBD1. This CDR3 is built from 14 residues. The V segment lost 3 bases and the J segment 4 bases; nucleotides outside the gene matches: 1. Germline loops: CDR1 LGHDT, CDR2 YNNKEL (reference sequence). In DNA form, the CDR3 reads TGTGCCAGCAGCCAGGGACAGGGTAATCAGCCCCAGCATTTT. Translated: CASSQGQGNQPQHF.

This clone was seen only once. The chain combines TRBV28 with TRBJ1-1; D remains ambiguous. Germline CDR1 MDHEN, CDR2 SYDVKM. The CDR3 runs 13 residues. V dropped 4 bases and J dropped 4 bases, with 10 bases sitting between them. CDR3 residues: CASSYGLSTEAFF. CDR3 DNA: TGTGCCAGCAGTTACGGGTTGAGCACTGAAGCTTTCTTT.

The chain links TRBV12-3 or TRBV12-4 to TRBJ2-5, with a weak D call TRBD1 (5 bases). The V gene lost 5 bases and the J gene lost 5 bases, with 12 bases spanning the gap. The CDR3 contains 13 residues. CDR3 in amino acids: CASSRGQLETQYF. CDR3 DNA sequence: TGTGCCAGCAGTAGGGGTCAGTTGGAGACCCAGTACTTC.

This clone was counted between two and nine times. The chain combines TRBV25-1 with TRBJ2-5; the match to TRBD1 covers 9 bases. CDR1 and CDR2 (germline): MGHDK, SYGVNS. With V trimmed by 7 bases and J by 10 bases, 7 bases remained unmatched. CDR3 length: 12 residues. The DNA for the CDR3 is TGTGCCAGCAACCCGGGACAGGGTATCCAGTACTTC. Translation: CASNPGQGIQYF.

This clone was recorded once. The rearrangement joins TRBV4-1 to TRBJ2-1; D possibly corresponds to TRBD1 (6 bases). The CDR3 covers 14 residues. CDR1 and CDR2 (germline): MGHRA, YSYEKL. V was clipped by 3 bases and J by 5 bases, with 11 bases between them. CDR3 bases: TGCGCCAGCAGCCAGCCTACAGGGAACAATGAGCAGTTCTTC. Amino acid sequence: CASSQPTGNNEQFF.

The rearrangement joins TRBV24-1 to TRBJ1-5; a possible D gene is TRBD1 (6 bases). CDR1 is KGHDR, CDR2 SFDVKD, per germline. Trimming took 5 bases from V and 4 from J, leaving 17 bases between them. The CDR3 sequence is 16 residues long. CDR3 sequence: CATSGGRGGQNQPQHF. CDR3 nucleotide sequence: TGTGCCACCAGTGGGGGCAGGGGAGGGCAGAATCAGCCCCAGCATTTT.

This chain joins TRBV5-4 and TRBJ2-2; a possible D gene is TRBD1 (5 bases). This CDR3 is 14 amino acids long. Germline V gives CDR1 SGHNT, CDR2 YYREEE (reference sequence). V dropped 2 bases and J dropped 4 bases, with 9 bases sitting between them. CDR3 sequence reads: CASSFQGSTGELFF. The CDR3 bases are TGTGCCAGCAGCTTTCAGGGATCCACCGGGGAGCTGTTTTTT. The full variable domain, completed using reference TRBV5-4 and TRBJ2-2, is ETGVTQSPTHLIKTRGQQVTLRCSSQSGHNTVSWYQQALGQGPQFIFQYYREEENGRGNFPPRFSGLQFPNYSSELNVNALELDDSALYLCASSFQGSTGELFFGEGSRLTVL.